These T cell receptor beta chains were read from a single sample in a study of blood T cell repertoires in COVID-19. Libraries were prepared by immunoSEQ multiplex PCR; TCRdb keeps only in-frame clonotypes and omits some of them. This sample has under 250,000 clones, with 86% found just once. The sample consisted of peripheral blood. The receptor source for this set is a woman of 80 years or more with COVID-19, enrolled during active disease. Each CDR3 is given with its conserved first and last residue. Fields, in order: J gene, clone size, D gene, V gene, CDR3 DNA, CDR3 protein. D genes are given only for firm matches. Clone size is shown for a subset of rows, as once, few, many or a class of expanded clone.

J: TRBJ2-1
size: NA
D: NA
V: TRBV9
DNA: TGTGCCAGCAGCGTAGAACAGGGAGCCTTCGGCGAGCAGTTCTTC
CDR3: CASSVEQGAFGEQFF

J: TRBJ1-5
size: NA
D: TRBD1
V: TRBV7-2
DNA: TGTGCCAGCAGCTTTAAGGGGACAGATAGCAATCAGCCCCAGCATTTT
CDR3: CASSFKGTDSNQPQHF

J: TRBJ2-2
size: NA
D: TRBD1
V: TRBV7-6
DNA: TGTGCCAGCAGCTTGGGACAGGGGGGTTCCGGGGAGCTGTTTTTT
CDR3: CASSLGQGGSGELFF

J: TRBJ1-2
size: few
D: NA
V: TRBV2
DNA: TGTGCCAGCAGCGTACCGGACACCGCCATTCTCTATGGCTACACCTTC
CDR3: CASSVPDTAILYGYTF

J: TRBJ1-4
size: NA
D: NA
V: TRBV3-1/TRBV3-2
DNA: TGTGCCAGCAGCCAAGATCTTGCAACTAATGAAAAACTGTTTTTT
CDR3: CASSQDLATNEKLFF

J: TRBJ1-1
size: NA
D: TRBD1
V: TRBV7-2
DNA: TGTGCCAGCAATCAAATCGGACAGGGGGGAACTGAAGCTTTCTTT
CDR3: CASNQIGQGGTEAFF

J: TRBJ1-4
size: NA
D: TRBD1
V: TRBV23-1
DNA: TGCGCCAGCAACCAGGGGGCGACTAATGAAAAACTGTTTTTT
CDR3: CASNQGATNEKLFF

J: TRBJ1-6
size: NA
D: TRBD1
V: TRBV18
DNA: TGTGCCAGCTCACCACAGGGGGCTGATTCACCCCTCCACTTT
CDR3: CASSPQGADSPLHF

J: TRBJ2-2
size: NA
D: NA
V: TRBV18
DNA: TGTGCCAGCACGACTACGCCGAACACCGGGGAGCTGTTTTTT
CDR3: CASTTTPNTGELFF

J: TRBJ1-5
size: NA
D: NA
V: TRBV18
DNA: TGTGCCAGCTCACCAGGGCAGGGGACCTATAGCAATCAGCCCCAGCATTTT
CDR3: CASSPGQGTYSNQPQHF

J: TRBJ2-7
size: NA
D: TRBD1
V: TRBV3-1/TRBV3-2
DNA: TGTGCCAGCAGCCAAGACGAGAGACAGGGTCACTACGAGCAGTACTTC
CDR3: CASSQDERQGHYEQYF

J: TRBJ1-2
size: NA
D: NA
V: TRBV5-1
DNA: TGCGCCAGCAGCCGGGACACATTAACCTATGGCTACACCTTC
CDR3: CASSRDTLTYGYTF

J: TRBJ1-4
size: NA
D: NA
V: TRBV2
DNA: TGTGCCAGCAGTTACTCTACAGCAACTAATGAAAAACTGTTTTTT
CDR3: CASSYSTATNEKLFF

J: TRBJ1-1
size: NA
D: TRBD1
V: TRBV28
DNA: TGTGCCAGCAGAGGGGCCACAGGGGCAGGAACTGAAGCTTTCTTT
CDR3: CASRGATGAGTEAFF

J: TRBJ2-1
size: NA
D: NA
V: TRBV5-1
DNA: TGCGCCAGCAGCTTGGGGCAGGGAGGCTACAATGAGCAGTTCTTC
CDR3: CASSLGQGGYNEQFF

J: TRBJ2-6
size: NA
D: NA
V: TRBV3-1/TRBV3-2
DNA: TGTGCCAGCAGCCCGCAGGGTTTTGGGGCCAACGTCCTGACTTTC
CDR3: CASSPQGFGANVLTF

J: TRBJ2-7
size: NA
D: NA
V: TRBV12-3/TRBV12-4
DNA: TGTGCCAGCAGTGAGCGACAGCTTGGTGAGCAGTACTTC
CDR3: CASSERQLGEQYF

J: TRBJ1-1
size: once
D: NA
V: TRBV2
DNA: TGTGCCAGCATGCGGAACACTGAAGCTTTCTTT
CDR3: CASMRNTEAFF